Given below is one T cell receptor beta chain in context. Antigen unknown. A much larger clonotype is one base distant, so this may be a read error. Researchers took RNA transcripts and amplified TCR beta CDR3 regions from them. HTBI primers were employed in first-round RT-PCR, then a second-round multiplex PCR followed. TCRdb reanalysed the multiplex PCR reads using MiXCR and keeps one entry per CDR3 protein. The table lists a few hundred thousand distinct CDR3 sequences, roughly 39% of them singletons. This specimen comes from a study of Graves' ophthalmopathy and Graves' hyperthyroidism. Across the whole study: Researchers classed hyperthyroidism as stable given no ophthalmopathy within 18 months of follow-up. Whole-study results and caveats: The model predicted ophthalmopathy progression with about 70% sensitivity and around 72% specificity.

The germline V gene encodes CDR1 LNHNV and CDR2 YYDKDF (reference sequence). The CDR3 runs to 13 residues. None of the included patients had other autoimmune diseases, uncontrolled infections, pregnancy or lactation, as these led to exclusion. Diagnostic conclusions were grounded in clinical symptoms, serum thyroxine, TRAb, thyroid ultrasound and orbital computed tomography. V usage is TRBV15 and J usage is TRBJ1-1, with D perhaps matching TRBD1 (6 bases). Sequenced sample: peripheral blood or thyroid tissue (not recorded which). This TCR was recovered from an adult man with Graves' hyperthyroidism. CDR3 protein: CATRQGMNTKAFF. Written as DNA, the CDR3 is TGTGCCACTCGTCAGGGGATGAACACTAAAGCTTTCTTT. Full variable domain (remainder filled in from reference TRBV15 and TRBJ1-1): DAMVIQNPRYQVTQFGKPVTLSCSQTLNHNVMYWYQQKSSQAPKLLFHYYDKDFNNEADTPDNFQSRRPNTSFCFLDIRSPGLGDTAMYLCATRQGMNTKAFFGQGTRLTVV.